In its sample, the clone carrying this T cell receptor beta chain was seen a few times. This sample is drawn from a study of cytomegalovirus exposure and HLA in healthy donors. PCR was performed using 60 Vbeta and 13 Jbeta primers. The assay was immunoSEQ multiplex PCR, and TCRdb's table has in-frame clones only and misses some. There are 100,000 or so clones in the sample; about 16% occur only once, and roughly 0.79% lies in the top ten. Losses at the gene ends were 11 bases for V and 8 bases for J; bases not matched to a gene: 14. The CDR3 loop spans 14 amino acids. The sequenced sample consisted of PBMCs. The chain has TRBV23-1 and TRBJ1-4; TRBD1 matches at 7 bases. TRBV23-1 is marked as an open reading frame, function uncertain. The receptor was derived from a female donor in good health and CMV-seronegative. The CDR3, as DNA: TGCGCCCACCGCCCGTACAGGGGATTGGAAAAACTGTTTTTT. Translating it yields CAHRPYRGLEKLFF.